This TCR beta chain derives from a study of neoadjuvant anti-PD-1 for oral cavity cancer. The protocol was immunoSEQ multiplex PCR, while the TCRdb copy is restricted to in-frame clones and leaves out a portion. This table has 73,000 or so clones, around 83% appearing once. The CDR3 loop spans 15 amino acids. Between the trimmed V and J ends, which lost 1 base and 3 bases, there was a span of 10 bases. In germline, CDR1 is SGHNT, CDR2 YYREEE (reference sequence). Regarding time point: after neoadjuvant nivolumab, at surgical resection. Patients had newly diagnosed, untreated stage II-IVA oral cavity squamous cell carcinoma.

This clonotype was sampled from a person aged 40 to 85 with oral cavity squamous cell carcinoma. This sample comprised PBMCs, obtained after nivolumab (anti-PD-1) treatment. This chain links TRBV5-4 with TRBJ1-4; TRBD1 is a possible D gene (5 bases). As DNA, the CDR3 is TGTGCCAGCAGCTTGCTTGGGGCAGCTAATGAAAAACTGTTTTTT. Translation gives CASSLLGAANEKLFF.